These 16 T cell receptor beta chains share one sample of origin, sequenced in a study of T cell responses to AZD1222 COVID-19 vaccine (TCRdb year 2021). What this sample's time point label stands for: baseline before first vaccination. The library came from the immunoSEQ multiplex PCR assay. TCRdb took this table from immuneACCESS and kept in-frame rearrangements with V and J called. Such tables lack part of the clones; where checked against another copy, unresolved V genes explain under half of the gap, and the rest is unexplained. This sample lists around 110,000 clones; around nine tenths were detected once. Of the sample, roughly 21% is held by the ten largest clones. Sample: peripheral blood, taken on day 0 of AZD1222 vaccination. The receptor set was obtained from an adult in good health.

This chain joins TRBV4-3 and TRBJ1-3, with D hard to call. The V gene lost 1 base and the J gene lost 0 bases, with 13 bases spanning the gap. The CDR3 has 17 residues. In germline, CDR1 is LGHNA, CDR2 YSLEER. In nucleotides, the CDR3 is TGCGCCAGCAGCCAAGTCCAACCGACCTTCTCTGGAAACACCATATATTTT. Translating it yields CASSQVQPTFSGNTIYF.

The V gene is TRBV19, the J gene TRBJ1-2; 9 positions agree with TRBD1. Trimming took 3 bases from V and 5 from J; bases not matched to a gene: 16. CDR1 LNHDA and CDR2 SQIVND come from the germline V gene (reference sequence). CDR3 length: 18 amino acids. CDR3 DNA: TGTGCCAGTAGTATGCCGAACACAGGGGGCGCGTACGTTTATGGCTACACCTTC. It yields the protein CASSMPNTGGAYVYGYTF.

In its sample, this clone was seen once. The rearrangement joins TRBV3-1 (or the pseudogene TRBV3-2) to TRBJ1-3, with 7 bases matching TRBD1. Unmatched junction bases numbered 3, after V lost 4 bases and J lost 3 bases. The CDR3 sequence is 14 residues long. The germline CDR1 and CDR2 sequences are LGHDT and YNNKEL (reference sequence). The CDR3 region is CASSRGQYGNTIYF. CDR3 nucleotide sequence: TGTGCCAGCAGCCGGGGACAGTATGGAAACACCATATATTTT.

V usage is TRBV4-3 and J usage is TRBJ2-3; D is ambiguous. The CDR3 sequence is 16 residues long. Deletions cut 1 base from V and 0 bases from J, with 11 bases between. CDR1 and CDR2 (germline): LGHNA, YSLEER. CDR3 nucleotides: TGCGCCAGCAGCCAAGCCGGAGCCGTTAGCACAGATACGCAGTATTTT. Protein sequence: CASSQAGAVSTDTQYF.

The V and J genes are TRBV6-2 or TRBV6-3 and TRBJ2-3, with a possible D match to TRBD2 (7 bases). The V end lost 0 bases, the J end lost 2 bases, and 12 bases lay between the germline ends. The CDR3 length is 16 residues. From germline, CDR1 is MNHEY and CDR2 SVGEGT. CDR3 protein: CASSYSRGGLTDTQYF. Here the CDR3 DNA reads TGTGCCAGCAGTTACTCGAGGGGGGGACTCACAGATACGCAGTATTTT.

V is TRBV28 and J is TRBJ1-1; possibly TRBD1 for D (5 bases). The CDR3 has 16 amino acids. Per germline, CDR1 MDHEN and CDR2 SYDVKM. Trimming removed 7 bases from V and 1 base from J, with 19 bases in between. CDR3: CASILLGGRPNTEAFF. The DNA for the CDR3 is TGTGCCAGCATCCTACTCGGGGGACGCCCGAACACTGAAGCTTTCTTT.

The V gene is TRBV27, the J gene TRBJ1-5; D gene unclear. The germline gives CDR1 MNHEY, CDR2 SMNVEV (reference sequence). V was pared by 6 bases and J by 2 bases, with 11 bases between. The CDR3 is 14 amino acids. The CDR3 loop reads CASSLWGGNQPQHF. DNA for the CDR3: TGTGCCAGCAGCCTTTGGGGTGGCAATCAGCCCCAGCATTTT.

Written as DNA, the CDR3 is TGTGCCAGCAGCCAAGATGAGCAGGGGCCAGAGACCCAGTACTTC. This translates into CASSQDEQGPETQYF. The genes are TRBV3-1 (or the pseudogene TRBV3-2) and TRBJ2-5; TRBD1 might be the D (6 bases). CDR3 length equals 15 residues. V was cut by 0 bases and J by 4 bases, with 12 bases left in between. The germline V gene has CDR1 LGHDT and CDR2 YNNKEL (reference sequence).

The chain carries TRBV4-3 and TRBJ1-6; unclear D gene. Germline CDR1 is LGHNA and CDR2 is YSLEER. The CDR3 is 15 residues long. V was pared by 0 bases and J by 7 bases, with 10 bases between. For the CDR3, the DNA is TGCGCCAGCAGCCAAGAAGGGAAGGCCAATTCACCCCTCCACTTT. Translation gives CASSQEGKANSPLHF.

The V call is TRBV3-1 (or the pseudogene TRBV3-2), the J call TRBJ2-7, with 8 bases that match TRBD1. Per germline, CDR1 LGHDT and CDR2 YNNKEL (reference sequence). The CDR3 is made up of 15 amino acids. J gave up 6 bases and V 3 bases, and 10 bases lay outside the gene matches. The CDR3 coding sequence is TGTGCCAGCAGCCAGGCCACGGACAGGGCAGGCGAGCAGTACTTC. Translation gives CASSQATDRAGEQYF.

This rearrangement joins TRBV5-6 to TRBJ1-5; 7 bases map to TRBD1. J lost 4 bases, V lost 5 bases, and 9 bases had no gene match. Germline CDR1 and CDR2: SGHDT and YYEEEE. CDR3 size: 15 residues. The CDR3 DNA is TGTGCCAGCAGTACCCAGGGGGTGGGGAATCAGCCCCAGCATTTT. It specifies CASSTQGVGNQPQHF.

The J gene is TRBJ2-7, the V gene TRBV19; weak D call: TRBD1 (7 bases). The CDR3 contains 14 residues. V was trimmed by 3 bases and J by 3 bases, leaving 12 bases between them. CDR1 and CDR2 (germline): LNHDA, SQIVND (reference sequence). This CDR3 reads CASSIGRGDYEQYF. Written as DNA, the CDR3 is TGTGCCAGTAGTATTGGCAGGGGGGACTACGAGCAGTACTTC.

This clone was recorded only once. CDR3 loop: CASSQDIPYEQYF. The CDR3, as DNA: TGTGCCAGCAGCCAAGATATCCCCTACGAGCAGTACTTC. The V gene is TRBV3-1 (or the pseudogene TRBV3-2), the J gene TRBJ2-7, with D hard to call. The germline V gene has CDR1 LGHDT and CDR2 YNNKEL (reference sequence). This CDR3 contains 13 residues. V lost 0 bases and J 2 bases, leaving 5 bases between the germline ends.

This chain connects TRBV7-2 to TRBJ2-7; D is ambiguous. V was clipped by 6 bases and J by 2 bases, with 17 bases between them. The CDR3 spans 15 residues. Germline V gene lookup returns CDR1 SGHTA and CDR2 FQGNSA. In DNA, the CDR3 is TGTGCCAGCAGGGCTGATGCGGTGAGGACCTACGAGCAGTACTTC. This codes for CASRADAVRTYEQYF.

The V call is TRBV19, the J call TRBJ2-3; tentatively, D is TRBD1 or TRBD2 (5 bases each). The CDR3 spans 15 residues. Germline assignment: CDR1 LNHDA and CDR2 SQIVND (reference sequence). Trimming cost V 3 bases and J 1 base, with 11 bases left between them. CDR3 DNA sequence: TGTGCCAGTAGTATCGGGGCGGACGGCACAGATACGCAGTATTTT. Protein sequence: CASSIGADGTDTQYF.

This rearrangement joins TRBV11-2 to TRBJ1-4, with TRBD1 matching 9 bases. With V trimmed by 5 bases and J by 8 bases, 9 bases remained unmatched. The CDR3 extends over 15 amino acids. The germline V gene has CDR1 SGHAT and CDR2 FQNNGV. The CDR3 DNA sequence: TGTGCCAGCAGCCTAACGGGACAGGGTGGGGAAAAACTGTTTTTT. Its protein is CASSLTGQGGEKLFF.